The clone carrying this T cell receptor beta chain was counted many times. Its antigen is not known. CDR3 size: 18 residues. Trimming left V 5 bases short and J 3 bases short, with 26 bases between. Germline V CDR1 and CDR2: MDHEN, SYDVKM. This entry belongs to a study of regulatory T cells in long-lasting Graves disease. Sample time point: newly diagnosed GD, antithyroid drugs for less than 3 months. Extracted PBMC RNA gave rise to the TCR library. iRepertoire HTBI primers and Arm-PCR of CDR3 regions built TCR beta libraries. TCRdb re-called the multiplex PCR reads with MiXCR, one entry per CDR3 protein. Of roughly 500,000 distinct CDR3 sequences detected, more than 10% appear once; the ten largest clones hold roughly 8.9%. The study, taken as a whole, reports: TRBV28, TRBJ1-2 and TRBJ2-5 emerged as the favored segments in persistent disease.

This sample also appeared in a second study, on T cells in Graves' hyperthyroidism and ophthalmopathy. From that report: The study defined stable Graves' hyperthyroidism as no ophthalmopathy progression within 18 months. A first-round RT-PCR of the TCR CDR3 used the HTBI primer set.

This specimen was peripheral blood mononuclear cells (PBMCs), taken at new diagnosis, from a patient treated with antithyroid drugs. The chain combines TRBV28 with TRBJ2-7, with a possible D match to TRBD1 (6 bases). This TCR was recovered from a woman under 40 with Graves disease. The CDR3, as DNA: TGTGCCAGCAGTCGTGCCCGGCAGGGGAGTTGGCTTTTCTACGAGCAGTACTTC. Its protein is CASSRARQGSWLFYEQYF.